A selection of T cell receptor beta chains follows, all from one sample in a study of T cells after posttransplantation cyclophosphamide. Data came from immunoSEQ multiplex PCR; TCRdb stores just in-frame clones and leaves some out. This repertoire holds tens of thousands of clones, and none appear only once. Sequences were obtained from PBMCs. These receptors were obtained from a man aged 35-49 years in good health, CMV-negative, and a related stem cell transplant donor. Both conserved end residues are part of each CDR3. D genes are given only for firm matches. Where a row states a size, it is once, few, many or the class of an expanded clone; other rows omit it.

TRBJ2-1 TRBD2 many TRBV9 TGTGCCAGCAGCGCAGGCCGCGGGAGTATTCGGGATGAGCAGTTCTTC CASSAGRGSIRDEQFF
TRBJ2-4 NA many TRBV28 TGTGCCAGCGGGCTGGAGGAAAACAAAAACATTCAGTACTTC CASGLEENKNIQYF
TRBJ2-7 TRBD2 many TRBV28 TGTGCCAGCAGTTATCTAGCGGGGAACTACGAGCAGTACTTC CASSYLAGNYEQYF
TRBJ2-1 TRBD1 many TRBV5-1 TGCGCCAGCAGCTTGAGGGACAGCTACAATGAGCAGTTCTTC CASSLRDSYNEQFF
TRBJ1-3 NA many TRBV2 TGTGCCAGCAGTCTTCGGGGGGGGGCTGGAAACACCATATATTTT CASSLRGGAGNTIYF
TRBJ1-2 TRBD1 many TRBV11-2 TGTGCCAGCAGCCCGGACAGGCTAGCTAACTATGGCTACACCTTC CASSPDRLANYGYTF
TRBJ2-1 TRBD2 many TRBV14 TGTGCCAGCAGCCAACCAATCGGGAGGACCCTTAACAATGAGCAGTTCTTC CASSQPIGRTLNNEQFF
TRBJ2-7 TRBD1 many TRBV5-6 TGTGCCAGCAGGGTACAGGGGGCCCCCTACGAGCAGTACTTC CASRVQGAPYEQYF
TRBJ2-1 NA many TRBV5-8 TGTGCCAGCAGCTCGGAGGGGGCCGACTCCTACAATGAGCAGTTCTTC CASSSEGADSYNEQFF
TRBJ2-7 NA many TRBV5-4 TGTGCCAGCAGCTTAAATTTAGGGGCCTACGAGCAGTACTTC CASSLNLGAYEQYF
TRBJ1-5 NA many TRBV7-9 TGTGCCAGCAGCCCCTCACGAGTAGGGGACAATCAGCCCCAGCATTTT CASSPSRVGDNQPQHF
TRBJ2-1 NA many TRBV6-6 TGTGCCAGCAGTTCCGGGACACTCGATTATACAACTGAGCTCTTC CASSSGTLDYTTELF
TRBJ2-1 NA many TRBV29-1 TGCAGCGCCGTGGAGGGCACCTACAATGAGCAGTTCTTC CSAVEGTYNEQFF
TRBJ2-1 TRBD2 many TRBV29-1 TGCAGCGTTGTAGGTGCGGGGGATGAGCAGTTCTTC CSVVGAGDEQFF
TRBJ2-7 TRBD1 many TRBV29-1 TGCAGCGCCCGGGACAGCGTCTACGAGCAGTACTTC CSARDSVYEQYF
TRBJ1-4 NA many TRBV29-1 TGCAGCACTTACCGGGATGAAAAACTGTTTTTT CSTYRDEKLFF
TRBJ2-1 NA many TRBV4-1 TGCGCCAGCAGCCAGTATCGGAGCGGTCCTAACAATGAGCAGTTCTTC CASSQYRSGPNNEQFF
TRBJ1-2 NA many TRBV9 TGTGCCAGCAGCGGCCGCTGGGGAGGGAACTTTGGCTACACCTTC CASSGRWGGNFGYTF
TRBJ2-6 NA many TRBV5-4 TGTGCCAGCAGCTCACCTCCCTGGAGGCAGGCTTACTCTGGGGCCAACGTCCTGACTTTC CASSSPPWRQAYSGANVLTF
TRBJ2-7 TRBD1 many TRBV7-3 TGTGCCAGCAGCTTATCACAGGGGGCAGAGCAGTACTTC CASSLSQGAEQYF
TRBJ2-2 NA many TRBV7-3 TGTGCCAGCAGCTTCGGTGGCGGGGAGCTGTTTTTT CASSFGGGELFF
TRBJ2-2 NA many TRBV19 TGTGCCAGTAGTATAGATCGTTGGAACACCGGGGAGCTGTTTTTT CASSIDRWNTGELFF
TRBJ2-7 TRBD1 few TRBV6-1 TGTGCCACCGTCCCCTCGGACAGGGACGAGCAGTACTTC CATVPSDRDEQYF
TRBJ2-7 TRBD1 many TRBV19 TGTGCCAGCAGTGGGGGACAGGGAGGCTACGAGCAGTACTTC CASSGGQGGYEQYF
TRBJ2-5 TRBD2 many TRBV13 TGTGCCAGCAGCACCGAAGGGACTAGCGTTAAAGAGACCCAGTACTTC CASSTEGTSVKETQYF
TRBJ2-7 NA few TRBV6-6 TGTGCCAGCAGCAAAGACAGATACGAGCAGTACTTC CASSKDRYEQYF
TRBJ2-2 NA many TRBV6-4 TGTGCCAGTTCCCCGAGAGACACCGGGGAGCTGTTTTTT CASSPRDTGELFF
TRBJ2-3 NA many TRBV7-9 TGTGCCAGCAGCTTACCGGGAGTTACCACAGATACGCAGTATTTT CASSLPGVTTDTQYF
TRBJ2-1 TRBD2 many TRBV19 TGTGCCAGTAGAATCAACGGACTAGCGGGAGTCCATGAGCAGTTCTTC CASRINGLAGVHEQFF
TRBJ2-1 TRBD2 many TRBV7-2 TGTGCCAGCAGTTTCGGACTAGCAAATGAGCAGTTCTTC CASSFGLANEQFF
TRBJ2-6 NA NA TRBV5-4 TGTGCCAGCAGTCCAGGGGAGCCAGGCTCTGGGGCCAACGTCCTGACTTTC CASSPGEPGSGANVLTF
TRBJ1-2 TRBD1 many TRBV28 TGTGCCAGCAGTCAACGGGACAGGGGCTATGGCTACACCTTC CASSQRDRGYGYTF
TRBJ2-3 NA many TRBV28 TGTGCCAGCAGGCGTTTTGATACGCAGTATTTT CASRRFDTQYF
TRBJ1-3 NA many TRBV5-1 TGCGCCAGCAGCTACTCCCAGGGGATGGACACCATATATTTT CASSYSQGMDTIYF
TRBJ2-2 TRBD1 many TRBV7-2 TGTGCCAGCAGCTTAAGAGGGACAGGGCCCGGGGAGCTGTTTTTT CASSLRGTGPGELFF
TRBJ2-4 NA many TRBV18 TGTGCCAGCTCACGTATAGCTTCAGCCAAAAACATTCAGTACTTC CASSRIASAKNIQYF
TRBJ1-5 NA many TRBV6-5 TGTGCCAGCAACAGAAGGGGTGTAGGGCAGCCCCAGCATTTT CASNRRGVGQPQHF
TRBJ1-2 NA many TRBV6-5 TGTGCCGCCGGGTATGGCTACACCTTC CAAGYGYTF
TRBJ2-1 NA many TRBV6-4 TGTGCCACCTCGACTAGGGACAATGAGCAGTTCTTC CATSTRDNEQFF
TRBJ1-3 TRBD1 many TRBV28 TGTGCCAGCAGTGGGACAGGGCCCGGAAACACCATATATTTT CASSGTGPGNTIYF
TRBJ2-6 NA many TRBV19 TGTGCCAGTATGGGAGTAAGTGGGGCCAACGTCCTGACTTTC CASMGVSGANVLTF
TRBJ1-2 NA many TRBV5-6 TGTGCCAGCAGCTTGGGGGGACGGGGGGCAGCGGACTATGGCTACACCTTC CASSLGGRGAADYGYTF
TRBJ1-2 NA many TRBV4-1 TGCGCCAGCAGCCAAGATTGGGGAGCCTATGGCTACACCTTC CASSQDWGAYGYTF
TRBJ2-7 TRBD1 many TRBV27 TGTGCCAGCAGGATACATAACTTCGGGACAGGGCCCCAGGAGCAGTACTTC CASRIHNFGTGPQEQYF
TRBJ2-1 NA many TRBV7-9 TGTGCCAGCAGCTCCCCTGGGGGGTCAAAGGTGCAGTTCTTC CASSSPGGSKVQFF
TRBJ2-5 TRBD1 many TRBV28 TGTGCCAGCAGTTTCAAACAGGGGGCCAAAGAGACCCAGTACTTC CASSFKQGAKETQYF
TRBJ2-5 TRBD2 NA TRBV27 TGTGCCAGCAGTTCATCGGGGGGCCGAGTAACTAGCGGGACTCAAGAGACCCAGTACTTC CASSSSGGRVTSGTQETQYF
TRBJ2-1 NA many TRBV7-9 TGTGCCGGAAGCCGGGAGAGCTCCTACAATGAGCAGTTCTTC CAGSRESSYNEQFF
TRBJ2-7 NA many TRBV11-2 TGTGCCAGCAGCTTAGCAACAGCCAACGAGCAGTACTTC CASSLATANEQYF
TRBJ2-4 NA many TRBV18 TGTGCCAGCTCACCACCGCTAGTACAACAAAACATTCAGTACTTC CASSPPLVQQNIQYF
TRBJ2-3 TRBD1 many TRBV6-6 TGTGCCAGCTGGGACAGGAACCCCGATACGCAGTATTTT CASWDRNPDTQYF
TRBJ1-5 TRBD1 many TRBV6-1 TGTGCCAGCAGTGGCAGGGGGCGCGATCAGCCCCAGCATTTT CASSGRGRDQPQHF
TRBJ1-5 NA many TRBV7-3 TGTGCCAGCAGCTTAAGTCCTTATCAGCCCCAGCATTTT CASSLSPYQPQHF
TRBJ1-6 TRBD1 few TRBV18 TGTGCCAGCTCACTACAGGGGGCTGATTCACCCCTCCACTTT CASSLQGADSPLHF
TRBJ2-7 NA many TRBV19 TGTGCCAGTAGGTCGGACTCTTTATTCTCCTACGAGCAGTACTTC CASRSDSLFSYEQYF
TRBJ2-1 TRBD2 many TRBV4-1 TGCGCCAGCAGCCAAGAGCCGGGATCTAGCGGGTCATCCCATGAGCAGTTCTTC CASSQEPGSSGSSHEQFF
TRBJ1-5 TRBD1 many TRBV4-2 TGTGCCAGCAGCTTCGGGACAGGTCCTCACACTTTCAATCAGCCCCAGCATTTT CASSFGTGPHTFNQPQHF